The subject of this entry is one T cell receptor (beta chain). Its antigen is unknown. The data originate from a study of identical twins. With no exceptions, donors were healthy Caucasians. TCRdb reprocessed the 5' RACE reads with MiXCR, giving one entry per CDR3 protein. The sample has about 690,000 distinct CDR3 sequences, 21% seen once; the top ten hold 4% to 5.5%. Looked up from germline, CDR1 is SGHRS and CDR2 is YFSETQ. J lost 2 bases, V lost 0 bases, and 17 bases had no gene match. The CDR3 loop spans 21 amino acids. General study points: Compared with models, monozygotic twins showed more out-of-frame TCR alpha sharing.

The sample was also linked to a second study, of T cells expressing NK-cell markers.

The chain uses TRBV5-1 and TRBJ2-1; 10 positions match TRBD2. The clonotype originates from a woman younger than 35 in good health. Sequencing was done on a sample of PBMCs. For the CDR3, the DNA is TGCGCCAGCAGCTTGGCCGCGGGACTAGCGTCGAGAAGTCGGGCCTACAATGAGCAGTTCTTC. Amino acid sequence: CASSLAAGLASRSRAYNEQFF.